The entry below gives a single T cell receptor beta chain sequence along with its context. This CDR3 has 16 amino acids. V gave up 2 bases and J gave up 10 bases; unmatched junction bases: 12. CDR1 is SGDLS and CDR2 is YYNGEE in the germline V gene. The sample originates from a study of Ad26.COV2.S vaccination and SARS-CoV-2 variants. Sequencing used immunoSEQ multiplex PCR; TCRdb keeps in-frame clones, though not all of them. The table shows roughly 180,000 clones, with roughly 89% occurring only once. This clonotype was obtained from a human donor who had recovered from COVID-19. This chain joins TRBV9 and TRBJ2-1, with 10 bases aligning to TRBD2. The starting material was peripheral blood, obtained after recovery from COVID-19. CDR3 sequence reads: CASSVGLAGDGDEQFF. DNA of the CDR3: TGTGCCAGCAGCGTGGGTCTAGCGGGAGATGGTGACGAGCAGTTCTTC.